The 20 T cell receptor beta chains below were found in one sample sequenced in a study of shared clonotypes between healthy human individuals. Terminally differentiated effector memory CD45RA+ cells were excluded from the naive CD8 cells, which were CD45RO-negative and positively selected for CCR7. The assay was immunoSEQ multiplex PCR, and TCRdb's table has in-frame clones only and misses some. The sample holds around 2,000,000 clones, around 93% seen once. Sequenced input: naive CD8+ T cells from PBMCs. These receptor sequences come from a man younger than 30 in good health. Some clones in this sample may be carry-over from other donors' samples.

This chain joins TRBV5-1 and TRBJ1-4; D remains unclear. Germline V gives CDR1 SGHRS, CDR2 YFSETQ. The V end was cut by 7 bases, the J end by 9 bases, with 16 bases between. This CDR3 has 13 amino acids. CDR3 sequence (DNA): TGCGCCAGCCGGAACAGCATAGGGCAAAAACTGTTTTTT. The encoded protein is CASRNSIGQKLFF.

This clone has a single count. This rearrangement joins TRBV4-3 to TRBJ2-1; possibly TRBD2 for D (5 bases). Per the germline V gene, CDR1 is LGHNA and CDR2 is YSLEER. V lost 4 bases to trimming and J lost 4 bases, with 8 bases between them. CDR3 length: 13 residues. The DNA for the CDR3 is TGCGCCAGCAGCCGAAGCGGATACAATGAGCAGTTCTTC. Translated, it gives CASSRSGYNEQFF.

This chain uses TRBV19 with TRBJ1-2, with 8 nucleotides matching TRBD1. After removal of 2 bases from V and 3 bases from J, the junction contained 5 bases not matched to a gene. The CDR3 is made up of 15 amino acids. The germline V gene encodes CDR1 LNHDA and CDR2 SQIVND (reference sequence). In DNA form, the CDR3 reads TGTGCCAGTAGTATATCATCGGACAGGGACTATGGCTACACCTTC. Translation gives CASSISSDRDYGYTF.

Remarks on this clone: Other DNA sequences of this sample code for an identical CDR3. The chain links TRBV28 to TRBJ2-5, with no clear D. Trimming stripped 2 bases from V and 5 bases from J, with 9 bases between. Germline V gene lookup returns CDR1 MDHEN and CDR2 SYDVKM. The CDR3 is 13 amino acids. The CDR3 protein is CASSLVTRETQYF. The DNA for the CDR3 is TGTGCCAGCAGTTTAGTCACTCGGGAGACCCAGTACTTC.

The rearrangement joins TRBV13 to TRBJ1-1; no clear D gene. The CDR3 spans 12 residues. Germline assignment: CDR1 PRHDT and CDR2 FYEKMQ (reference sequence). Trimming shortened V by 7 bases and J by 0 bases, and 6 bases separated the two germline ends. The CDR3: CASKHMNTEAFF. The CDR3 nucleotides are TGTGCCAGCAAACATATGAACACTGAAGCTTTCTTT. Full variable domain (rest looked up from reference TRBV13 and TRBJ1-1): AAGVIQSPRHLIKEKRETATLKCYPIPRHDTVYWYQQGPGQDPQFLISFYEKMQSDKGSIPDRFSAQQFSDYHSELNMSSLELGDSALYFCASKHMNTEAFFGQGTRLTVV.

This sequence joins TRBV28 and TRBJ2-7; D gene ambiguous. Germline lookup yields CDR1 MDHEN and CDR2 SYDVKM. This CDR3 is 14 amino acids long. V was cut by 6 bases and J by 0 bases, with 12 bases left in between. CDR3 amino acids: CASSYRSSSYEQYF. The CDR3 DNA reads TGTGCCAGCAGCTACCGATCGAGCTCCTACGAGCAGTACTTC.

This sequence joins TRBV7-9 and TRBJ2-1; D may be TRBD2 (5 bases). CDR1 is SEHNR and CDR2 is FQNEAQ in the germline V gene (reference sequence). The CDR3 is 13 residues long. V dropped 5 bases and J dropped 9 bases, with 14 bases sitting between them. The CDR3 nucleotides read TGTGCCAGCAGCGGGAGTTTCTCGGGTGAGCAGTTCTTC. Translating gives CASSGSFSGEQFF.

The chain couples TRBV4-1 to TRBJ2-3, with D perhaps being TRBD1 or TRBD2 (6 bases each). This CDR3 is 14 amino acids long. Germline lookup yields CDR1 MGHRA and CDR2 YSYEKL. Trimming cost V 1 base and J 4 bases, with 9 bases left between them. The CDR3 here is CASSQVGGPDTQYF. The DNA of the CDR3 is TGCGCCAGCAGCCAAGTGGGGGGCCCAGATACGCAGTATTTT.

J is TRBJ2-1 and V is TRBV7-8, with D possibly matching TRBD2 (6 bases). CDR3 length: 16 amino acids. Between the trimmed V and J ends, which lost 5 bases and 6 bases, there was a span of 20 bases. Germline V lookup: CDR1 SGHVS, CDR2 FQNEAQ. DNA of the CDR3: TGTGCCAGCAGCCCCCAGCCGGAGGGACTGGGCAATGAGCAGTTCTTC. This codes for CASSPQPEGLGNEQFF.

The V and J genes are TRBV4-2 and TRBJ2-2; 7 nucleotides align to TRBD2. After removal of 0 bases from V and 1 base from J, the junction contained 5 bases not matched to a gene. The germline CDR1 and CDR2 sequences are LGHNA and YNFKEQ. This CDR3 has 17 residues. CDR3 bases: TGTGCCAGCAGCCAAGATCTGGCGGGGGAGAACACCGGGGAGCTGTTTTTT. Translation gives CASSQDLAGENTGELFF.

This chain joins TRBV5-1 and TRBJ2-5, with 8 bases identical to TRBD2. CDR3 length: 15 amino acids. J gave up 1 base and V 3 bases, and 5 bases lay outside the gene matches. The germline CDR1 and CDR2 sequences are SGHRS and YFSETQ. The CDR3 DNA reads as TGCGCCAGCAGCTCGGCGACTAGCGCCCAAGAGACCCAGTACTTC. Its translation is CASSSATSAQETQYF.

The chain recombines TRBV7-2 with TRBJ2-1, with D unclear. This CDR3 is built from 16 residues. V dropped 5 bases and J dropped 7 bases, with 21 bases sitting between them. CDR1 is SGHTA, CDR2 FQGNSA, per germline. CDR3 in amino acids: CASSRRLRVGPNEQFF. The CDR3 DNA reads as TGTGCCAGCAGCCGAAGGCTTCGGGTAGGGCCTAATGAGCAGTTCTTC.

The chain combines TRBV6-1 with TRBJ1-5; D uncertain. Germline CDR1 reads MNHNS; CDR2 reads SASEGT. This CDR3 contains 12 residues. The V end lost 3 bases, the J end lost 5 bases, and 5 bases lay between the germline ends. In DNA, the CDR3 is TGTGCCAGCAGTGACCCCTATCAGCCCCAGCATTTT. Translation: CASSDPYQPQHF.

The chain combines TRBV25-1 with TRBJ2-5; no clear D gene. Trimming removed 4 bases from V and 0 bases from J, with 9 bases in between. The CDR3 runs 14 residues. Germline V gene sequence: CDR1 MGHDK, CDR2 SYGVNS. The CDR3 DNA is TGTGCCAGCAGTGGGTCCGAGTACCAAGAGACCCAGTACTTC. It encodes CASSGSEYQETQYF.

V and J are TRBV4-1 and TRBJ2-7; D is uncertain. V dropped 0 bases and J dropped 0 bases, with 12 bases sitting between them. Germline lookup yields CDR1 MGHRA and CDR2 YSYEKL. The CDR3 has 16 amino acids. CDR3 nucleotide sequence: TGCGCCAGCAGCCAAGATGCCACGAGGAGCTCCTACGAGCAGTACTTC. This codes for CASSQDATRSSYEQYF.

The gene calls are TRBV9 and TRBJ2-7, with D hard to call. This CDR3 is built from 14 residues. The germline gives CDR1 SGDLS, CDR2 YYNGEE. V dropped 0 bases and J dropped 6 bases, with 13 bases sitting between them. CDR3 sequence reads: CASSVAGSSREQYF. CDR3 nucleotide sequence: TGTGCCAGCAGCGTAGCTGGCAGTTCCCGCGAGCAGTACTTC. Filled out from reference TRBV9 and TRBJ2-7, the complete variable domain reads DSGVTQTPKHLITATGQRVTLRCSPRSGDLSVYWYQQSLDQGLQFLIQYYNGEERAKGNILERFSAQQFPDLHSELNLSSLELGDSALYFCASSVAGSSREQYFGPGTRLTVT.

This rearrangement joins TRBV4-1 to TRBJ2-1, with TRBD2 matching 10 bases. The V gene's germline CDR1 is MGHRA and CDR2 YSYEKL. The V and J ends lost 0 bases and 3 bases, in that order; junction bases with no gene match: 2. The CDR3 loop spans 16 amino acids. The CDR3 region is CASSQESGRVYNEQFF. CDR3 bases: TGCGCCAGCAGCCAAGAGAGCGGGAGGGTCTACAATGAGCAGTTCTTC.

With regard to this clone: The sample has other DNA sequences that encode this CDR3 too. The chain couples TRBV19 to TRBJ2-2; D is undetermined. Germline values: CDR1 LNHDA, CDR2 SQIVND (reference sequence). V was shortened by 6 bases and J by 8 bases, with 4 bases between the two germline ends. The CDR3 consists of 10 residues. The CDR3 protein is CASRAGELFF. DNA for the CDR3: TGTGCCAGTAGAGCGGGGGAGCTGTTTTTT.

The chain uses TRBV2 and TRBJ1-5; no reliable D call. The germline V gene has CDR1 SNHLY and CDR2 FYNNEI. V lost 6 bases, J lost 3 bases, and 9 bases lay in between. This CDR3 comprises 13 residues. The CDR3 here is CASRDLNNQPQHF. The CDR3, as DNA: TGTGCCAGCAGGGACCTGAACAATCAGCCCCAGCATTTT.

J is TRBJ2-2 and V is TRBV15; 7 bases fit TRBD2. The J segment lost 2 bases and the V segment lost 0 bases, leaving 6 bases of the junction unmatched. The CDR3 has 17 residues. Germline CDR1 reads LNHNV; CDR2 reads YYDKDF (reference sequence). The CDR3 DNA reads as TGTGCCACCAGCAGAGATTCGACTAGCCTCAACACCGGGGAGCTGTTTTTT. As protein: CATSRDSTSLNTGELFF.